This T cell receptor beta chain was profiled in a study of shared clonotypes between healthy human individuals. Overall study context: Researchers assigned three CD4 naive, three CD4 memory, two CD8 naive and one CD8 memory plate to each donor. Whole-study findings and limits: A reduction in generation probabilities was seen for non-shared clonotypes relative to those shared by all four donors. On the whole, naive subsets had larger estimated richness than memory subsets had.

Trimming left V 5 bases short and J 8 bases short, with 12 bases between. CDR1 is DFQATT, CDR2 SNEGSKA, per germline (reference sequence). This CDR3 has 11 residues. Healthy adults negative for HIV, lacking recent acute infections or vaccinations, served as donors. Data came from immunoSEQ multiplex PCR; TCRdb stores just in-frame clones and leaves some out. The sample lists some 2,400,000 clones; more than 90% were seen once. This clone was counted a single time. Its antigen is not known. The genes are TRBV20-1 and TRBJ1-2; TRBD1 might be the D (5 bases). Sequencing was done on a sample of naive CD4+ T cells sorted from blood. Subset of the sample: CD45RA+ positively selected. This receptor was obtained from a man aged 18 to 30 in good health. The CDR3 loop is CSAWGESGYTF. CDR3 DNA sequence: TGCAGTGCTTGGGGGGAGAGCGGCTACACCTTC.